This T cell receptor (beta chain) was identified in a study of neurological immune-mediated disorders. Study-wide results and caveats: CDR3 amino acid sequences of expanded clones were not shared across subjects, a result suggesting private repertoires in all groups. The highest TCR clonal expansion occurred in HTLV-1-associated myelopathy; multiple sclerosis fell below healthy controls.

Time point given: technical triplicate 2. The starting material, 2 million PBMCs stored at -80 C, gave rise to the unsorted libraries. This clonotype was counted at least ten times. As yet, its antigen is unknown. Trimming stripped 2 bases from V and 8 bases from J, with 12 bases between. The CDR3 has 13 amino acids. The cDNA was synthesized by means of template-switch 5'RACE, which was carried out with 10-nucleotide random UMIs. TCRdb reprocessed the 5' RACE reads via MiXCR and lists one record per CDR3 protein. The sample contains more than 50,000 distinct CDR3 sequences, less than 25% of which appear only once.

This TCR was sampled from a man aged 60-69 years with HTLV-1-associated myelopathy (HAM/TSP). The rearrangement uses TRBV12-3 or TRBV12-4 and TRBJ1-2; D remains unclear. The specimen was PBMCs. The chain's CDR3 is CASSLNRMNGYTF. The CDR3 nucleotides are TGTGCCAGCAGTTTAAATCGTATGAACGGCTACACCTTC.